The TCR beta chain under discussion was sequenced for a study of cytomegalovirus exposure and HLA in healthy donors. The wider study: According to later analysis, the same platform produced the 100 to 150 validation and 600 to 800 first-cohort repertoires.

Among the 120 or so subjects of the validation cohort, separate from the roughly 600-subject first cohort, were the donors. With respect to this clone: The antigen is not known.

Study-level points and caveats: Rarity characterized most TCR sequences, yet some public TCRs appeared in many donors. In vitro checks showed that three CMV-associated chains really do target CMV antigens.

Measured with immunoSEQ multiplex PCR; TCRdb has only the in-frame clones, and not every one. Among around 80,000 clones, roughly 96% were seen once, and the ten largest hold approximately 1.3%. The CDR3 contains 16 residues. This clonotype was sampled from a woman aged 18 to 35 in good health and CMV-seronegative. This chain links TRBV21-1 with TRBJ2-3; the table gives TRBD1 as D, unverified against the DNA. TRBV21-1 is termed a pseudogene. Sequences were obtained from PBMCs. CDR3 nucleotides: TGTGCCAGCAGCACTCCCACAGTGCCTGGGCCAGATACGCAGTATTTT. Its translation is CASSTPTVPGPDTQYF.